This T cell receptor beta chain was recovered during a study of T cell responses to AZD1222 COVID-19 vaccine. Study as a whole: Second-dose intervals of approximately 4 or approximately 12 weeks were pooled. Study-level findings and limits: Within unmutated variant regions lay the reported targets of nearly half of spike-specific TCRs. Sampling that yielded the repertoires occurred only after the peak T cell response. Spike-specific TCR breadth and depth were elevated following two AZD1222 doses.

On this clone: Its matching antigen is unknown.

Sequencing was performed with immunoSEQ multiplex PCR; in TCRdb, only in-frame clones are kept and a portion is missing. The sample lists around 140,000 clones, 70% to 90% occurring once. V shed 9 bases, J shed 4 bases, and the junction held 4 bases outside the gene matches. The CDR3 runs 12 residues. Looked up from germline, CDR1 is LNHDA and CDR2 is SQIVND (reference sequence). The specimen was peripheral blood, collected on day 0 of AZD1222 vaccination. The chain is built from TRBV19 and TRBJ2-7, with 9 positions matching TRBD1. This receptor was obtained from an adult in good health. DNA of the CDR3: TGTGCCAGCGGGACAGGGCTTTACGAGCAGTACTTC. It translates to CASGTGLYEQYF.